This is a list of T cell receptor beta chains from one sample in a study of blood T cells in healthy people across ages. One entry per CDR3 protein, called by TCRdb with MiXCR from the 5' RACE reads. The sample contains 750,000 to 950,000 distinct CDR3 sequences, almost 30% of which appear only once. These data also formed part of another study, on T cells of mothers and their children.

The sequencing sample was made of blood. The receptor set was obtained from a woman aged 40 to 50 in good health. Both conserved end residues are part of each CDR3. Each record gives: V gene, clone size, CDR3 protein. Some rows mark clone size as missing; the rest say once, few, many or name a class of expanded clone.

>TRBV6-6|few
CASSYSSSSGGPNEQFF
>TRBV15|.
CATSRERTSGLYNEQFF
>TRBV28|few
CASSFLSYYGYTF
>TRBV9|many
CASSVDRGSQETQYF
>TRBV2|.
CASSEWVAFF
>TRBV28|many
CASSTLARDRGLSYEQYF
>TRBV3-1|.
CASSRSLSNQPQHF
>TRBV27|many
CASTHRRWPSYEQYF
>TRBV7-2|.
CASSFVAGGETQYF
>TRBV27|few
CAGSLYYRGMFYEQYF
>TRBV29-1|.
CSVLRDAYGYTF
>TRBV28|few
CASSPRDGAQGGYTF
>TRBV18|many
CASSPDTDTQYF
>TRBV27|.
CASSPGNGAQPQHF
>TRBV7-9|few
CASRQTVNEKLFF
>TRBV20-1|once
CSATPELVYEQYF
>TRBV27|.
CASSSLTSGGATLNHNEQFF
>TRBV5-1|few
CVSSSPPYEQYF
>TRBV5-1|few
CASSSGVGRSEKRFF
>TRBV6-1|.
CASATSGGYNEQFF
>TRBV18|.
CASSPRDRLYGYTF
>TRBV29-1|many
CSVELPPPYQETQYF
>TRBV28|.
CVSRTRGRLLDAEQYF
>TRBV9|.
CASSAGLATSYEQYF
>TRBV6-2/TRBV6-3|few
CASSYSDRPQETQYF
>TRBV9|few
CASSVEKGTGHSPLHF
>TRBV6-4|many
CASSQISGGDEQFF
>TRBV27|.
CASSFSGRGGNEQFF
>TRBV5-8|few
CASSLGGESNEQFF
>TRBV7-3|once
CASSKTGGGRDTQYF
>TRBV28|few
CASSMLTTIGELFF
>TRBV5-1|many
CASSLAGQGLETQYF
>TRBV20-1|few
CSARDSSGGAIDTQYF
>TRBV28|.
CASGAPDTQYF
>TRBV4-1|few
CASSQVPDRPYQPQHF